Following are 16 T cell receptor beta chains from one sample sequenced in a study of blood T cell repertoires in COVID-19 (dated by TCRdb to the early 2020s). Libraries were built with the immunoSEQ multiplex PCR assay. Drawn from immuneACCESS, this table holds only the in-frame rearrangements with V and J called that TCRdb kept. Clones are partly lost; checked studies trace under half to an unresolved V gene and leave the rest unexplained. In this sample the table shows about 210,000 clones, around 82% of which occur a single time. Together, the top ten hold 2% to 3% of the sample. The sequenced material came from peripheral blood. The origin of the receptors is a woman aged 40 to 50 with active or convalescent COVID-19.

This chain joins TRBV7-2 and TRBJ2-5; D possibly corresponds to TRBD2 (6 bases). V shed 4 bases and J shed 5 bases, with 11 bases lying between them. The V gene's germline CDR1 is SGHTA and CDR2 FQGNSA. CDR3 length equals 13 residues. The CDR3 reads CASSSGVLETQYF. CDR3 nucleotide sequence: TGTGCCAGCAGCTCGGGGGTCCTGGAGACCCAGTACTTC.

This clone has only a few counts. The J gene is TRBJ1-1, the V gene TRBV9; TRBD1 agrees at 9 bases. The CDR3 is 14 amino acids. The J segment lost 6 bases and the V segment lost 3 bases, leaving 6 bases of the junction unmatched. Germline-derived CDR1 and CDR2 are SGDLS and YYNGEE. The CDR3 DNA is TGTGCCAGCAGCGCCGGGACAGGGCGATCTGAAGCTTTCTTT. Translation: CASSAGTGRSEAFF.

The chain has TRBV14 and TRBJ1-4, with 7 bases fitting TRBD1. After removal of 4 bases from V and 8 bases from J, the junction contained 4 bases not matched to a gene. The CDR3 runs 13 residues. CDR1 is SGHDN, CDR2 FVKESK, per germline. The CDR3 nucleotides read TGTGCCAGCAGCCGCGGGACAGCGGAAAAACTGTTTTTT. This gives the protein CASSRGTAEKLFF.

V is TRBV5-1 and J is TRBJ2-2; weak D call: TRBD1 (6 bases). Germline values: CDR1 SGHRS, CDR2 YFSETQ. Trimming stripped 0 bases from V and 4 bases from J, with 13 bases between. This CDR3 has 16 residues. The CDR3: CASSLGRDTFTGELFF. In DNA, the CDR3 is TGCGCCAGCAGCTTGGGTCGGGACACATTCACCGGGGAGCTGTTTTTT.

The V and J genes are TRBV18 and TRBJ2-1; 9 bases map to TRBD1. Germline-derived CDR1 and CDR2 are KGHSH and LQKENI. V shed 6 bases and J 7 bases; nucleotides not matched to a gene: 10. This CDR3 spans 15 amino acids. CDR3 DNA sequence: TGTGCCAGCTCTGCCGGGACAGGGATTCGAAATGAGCAGTTCTTC. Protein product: CASSAGTGIRNEQFF.

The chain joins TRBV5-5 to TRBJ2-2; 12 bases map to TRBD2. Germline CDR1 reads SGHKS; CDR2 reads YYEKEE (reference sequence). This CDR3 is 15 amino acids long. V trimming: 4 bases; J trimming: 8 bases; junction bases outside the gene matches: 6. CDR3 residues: CASSRAGLAGGELFF. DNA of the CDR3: TGTGCCAGCAGCCGCGCCGGACTAGCGGGGGGGGAGCTGTTTTTT.

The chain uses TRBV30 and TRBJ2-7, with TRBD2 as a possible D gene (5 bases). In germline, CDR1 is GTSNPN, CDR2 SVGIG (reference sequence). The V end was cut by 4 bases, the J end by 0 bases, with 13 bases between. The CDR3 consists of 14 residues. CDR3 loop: CAWTHMGASYEQYF. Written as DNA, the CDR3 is TGTGCCTGGACCCATATGGGAGCCTCCTACGAGCAGTACTTC.

The CDR3 spells CASSHAGAYLSYEQYF. Written as DNA, the CDR3 is TGTGCCAGCAGCCATGCGGGGGCCTATCTCTCCTACGAGCAGTACTTC. This chain connects TRBV11-2 to TRBJ2-7, with D possibly being TRBD2 (7 bases). The V gene lost 5 bases and the J gene lost 0 bases, with 17 bases spanning the gap. Germline CDR1 and CDR2: SGHAT and FQNNGV. The length of the CDR3 is 16 residues.

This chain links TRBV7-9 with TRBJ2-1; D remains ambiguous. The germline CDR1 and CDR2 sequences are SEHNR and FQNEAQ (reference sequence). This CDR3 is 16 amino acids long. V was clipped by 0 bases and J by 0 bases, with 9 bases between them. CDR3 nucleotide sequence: TGTGCCAGCAGCTTAGCACTTCGGAGCTCCTACAATGAGCAGTTCTTC. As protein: CASSLALRSSYNEQFF.

The CDR3 DNA follows: TGTGCCAGCAGCCTCGGGGGCGGGGGGGGTCCAGATACGCAGTATTTT. It codes for CASSLGGGGGPDTQYF. The V gene is TRBV5-4, the J gene TRBJ2-3; 9 nucleotides agree with TRBD2. Germline-derived CDR1 and CDR2 are SGHNT and YYREEE (reference sequence). J was trimmed by 4 bases and V by 4 bases; bases with no gene match: 10. The CDR3 contains 16 residues. Complete variable domain (other parts from reference TRBV5-4 and TRBJ2-3): ETGVTQSPTHLIKTRGQQVTLRCSSQSGHNTVSWYQQALGQGPQFIFQYYREEENGRGNFPPRFSGLQFPNYSSELNVNALELDDSALYLCASSLGGGGGPDTQYFGPGTRLTVL.

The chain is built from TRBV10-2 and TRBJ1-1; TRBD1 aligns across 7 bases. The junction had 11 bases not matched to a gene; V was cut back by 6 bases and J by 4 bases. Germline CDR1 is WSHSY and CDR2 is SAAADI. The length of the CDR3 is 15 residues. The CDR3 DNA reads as TGCGCCAGCAGACCGAGACAGGGCTCTAGCACTGAAGCTTTCTTT. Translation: CASRPRQGSSTEAFF.

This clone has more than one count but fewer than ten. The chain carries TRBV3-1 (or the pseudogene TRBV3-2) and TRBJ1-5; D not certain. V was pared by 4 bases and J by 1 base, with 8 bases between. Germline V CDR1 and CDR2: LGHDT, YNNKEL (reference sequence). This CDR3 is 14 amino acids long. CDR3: CASSPLRSNQPQHF. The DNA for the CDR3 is TGTGCCAGCAGCCCGCTCAGAAGCAATCAGCCCCAGCATTTT.

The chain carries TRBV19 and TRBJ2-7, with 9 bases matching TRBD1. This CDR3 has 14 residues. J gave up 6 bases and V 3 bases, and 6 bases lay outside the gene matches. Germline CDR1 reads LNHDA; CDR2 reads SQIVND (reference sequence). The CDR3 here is CASSMGQGWGEQYF. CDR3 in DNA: TGTGCCAGTAGTATGGGACAGGGTTGGGGCGAGCAGTACTTC.

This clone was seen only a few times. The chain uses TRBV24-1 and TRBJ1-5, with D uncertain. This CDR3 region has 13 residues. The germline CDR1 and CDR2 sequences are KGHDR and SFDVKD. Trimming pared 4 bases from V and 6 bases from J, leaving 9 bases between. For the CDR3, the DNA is TGTGCCACCAGTGACCAATCTATTCAGCCCCAGCATTTT. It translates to CATSDQSIQPQHF.

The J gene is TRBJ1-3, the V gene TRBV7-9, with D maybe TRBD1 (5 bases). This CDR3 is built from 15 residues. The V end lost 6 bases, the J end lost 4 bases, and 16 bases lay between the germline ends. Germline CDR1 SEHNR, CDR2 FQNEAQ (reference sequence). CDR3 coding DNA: TGTGCCAGCAGTTCATGGAGGGACGCCGGAAACACCATATATTTT. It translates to CASSSWRDAGNTIYF. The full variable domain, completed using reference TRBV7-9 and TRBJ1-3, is DTGVSQNPRHKITKRGQNVTFRCDPISEHNRLYWYRQTLGQGPEFLTYFQNEAQLEKSRLLSDRFSAERPKGSFSTLEIQRTEQGDSAMYLCASSSWRDAGNTIYFGEGSWLTVV.

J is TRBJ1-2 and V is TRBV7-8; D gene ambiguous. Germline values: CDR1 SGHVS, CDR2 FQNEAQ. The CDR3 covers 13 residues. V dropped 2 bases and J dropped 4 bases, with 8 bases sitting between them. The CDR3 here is CASSLSASYGYTF. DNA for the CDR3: TGTGCCAGCAGCTTATCTGCCAGCTATGGCTACACCTTC.